Each of the 29 T cell receptor beta chains below was sequenced from the same sample in a study of blood T cell repertoires in COVID-19. Repertoires were generated with immunoSEQ multiplex PCR, while TCRdb's copy carries only in-frame clones and drops some. The sample holds 60,000 to 65,000 clones, about 76% seen once. The sequencing sample was made of peripheral blood. The receptor source for this set is a woman at least 80 years old with acute or convalescent COVID-19.

The chain links TRBV5-1 to TRBJ1-1; 7 bases match TRBD1. CDR3 length: 18 amino acids. The germline gives CDR1 SGHRS, CDR2 YFSETQ. Trimming removed 0 bases from V and 4 bases from J; junction bases left unmatched: 15. The CDR3 nucleotides are TGCGCCAGCAGCTTGGAAGACAGGGCCGGGATAGGGGTCACTGAAGCTTTCTTT. Encoded protein: CASSLEDRAGIGVTEAFF. The whole variable domain, remainder taken from reference TRBV5-1 and TRBJ1-1, is KAGVTQTPRYLIKTRGQQVTLSCSPISGHRSVSWYQQTPGQGLQFLFEYFSETQRNKGNFPGRFSGRQFSNSRSEMNVSTLELGDSALYLCASSLEDRAGIGVTEAFFGQGTRLTVV.

The chain uses TRBV5-1 and TRBJ2-1; the D is unclear. The CDR3 extends over 13 amino acids. Germline values: CDR1 SGHRS, CDR2 YFSETQ. V lost 7 bases and J lost 6, with 14 bases in between. As DNA, the CDR3 is TGCGCCAGCGGATTGAAGTCAGGCAATGAGCAGTTCTTC. This gives the protein CASGLKSGNEQFF.

In its sample, this clone was seen once. The chain couples TRBV15 to TRBJ1-2, with 7 bases fitting TRBD1. CDR1 is LNHNV, CDR2 YYDKDF, per germline (reference sequence). The CDR3 loop spans 15 amino acids. The V segment lost 1 base and the J segment 3 bases; nucleotides outside the gene matches: 5. The CDR3 loop is CATSRVGTAYYGYTF. Here the CDR3 DNA reads TGTGCCACCAGCAGAGTCGGGACAGCGTACTATGGCTACACCTTC.

This rearrangement joins TRBV30 to TRBJ1-2; D perhaps matches TRBD1 (6 bases). Looked up from germline, CDR1 is GTSNPN and CDR2 is SVGIG (reference sequence). V lost 2 bases to trimming and J lost 5 bases, with 9 bases between them. CDR3 length: 12 amino acids. The CDR3 loop reads CAWSTGYYGYTF. The CDR3 DNA reads as TGTGCCTGGAGTACAGGGTATTATGGCTACACCTTC.

The chain recombines TRBV19 with TRBJ1-2; possible D gene TRBD1, 5 bases. The CDR3 totals 14 residues. CDR1 and CDR2 from the germline V gene are LNHDA and SQIVND (reference sequence). Trimming took off 5 bases at V and 3 bases at J, with 13 bases between the two ends. CDR3 nucleotides: TGTGCCAGTAGTCCCGCGGGGGTTGACTATGGCTACACCTTC. Translating gives CASSPAGVDYGYTF.

The chain links TRBV9 to TRBJ2-3; 13 nucleotides match TRBD2. This CDR3 is 16 amino acids long. The trim removed 3 bases at V and 6 bases at J, leaving 7 bases unmatched. CDR1 and CDR2 from the germline V gene are SGDLS and YYNGEE. CDR3 in DNA: TGTGCCAGCAGCGGCTCACTAGCGGGAGGGGCGGATACGCAGTATTTT. This codes for CASSGSLAGGADTQYF.

This chain connects TRBV18 to TRBJ2-3, with D tentatively TRBD1 (6 bases). Trimming stripped 1 base from V and 2 bases from J, with 10 bases between. The germline gives CDR1 KGHSH, CDR2 LQKENI. This CDR3 region has 15 residues. The DNA for the CDR3 is TGTGCCAGCTCACCACGAGGACAGACCACAGATACGCAGTATTTT. Translated, it gives CASSPRGQTTDTQYF.

This clone was recorded a few times. CDR3 in DNA: TGCGCCAGCAGCCAGGACTGGGCTGACTCCTACAATGAGCAGTTCTTC. Residues: CASSQDWADSYNEQFF. V is TRBV4-3 and J is TRBJ2-1; tentatively, D is TRBD2 (5 bases). V was trimmed by 3 bases and J by 0 bases, leaving 12 bases between them. Germline CDR1 and CDR2: LGHNA and YSLEER. CDR3 length: 16 amino acids.

The chain joins TRBV10-1 to TRBJ1-4; D perhaps matches TRBD1 (6 bases). Trimming left V 2 bases short and J 0 bases short, with 10 bases between. The CDR3 contains 16 residues. CDR1 is WNHNN, CDR2 SYGVQD, per germline (reference sequence). The CDR3 here is CASSEGQSATNEKLFF. CDR3 DNA: TGCGCCAGCAGTGAGGGACAGTCTGCAACTAATGAAAAACTGTTTTTT.

V and J are TRBV4-2 and TRBJ2-2, with a weak D call TRBD2 (6 bases). V lost 0 bases and J 9 bases, leaving 11 bases between the germline ends. The germline V gene has CDR1 LGHNA and CDR2 YNFKEQ. The CDR3 has 14 residues. The CDR3 coding sequence is TGTGCCAGCAGCCAAGATGAAGGCGGGAGGGAGCTGTTTTTT. It codes for CASSQDEGGRELFF.

The V gene is TRBV28, the J gene TRBJ2-7; a possible D gene is TRBD1 (5 bases). V shed 5 bases and J shed 2 bases, with 16 bases lying between them. This CDR3 region has 15 residues. The germline CDR1 and CDR2 sequences are MDHEN and SYDVKM. The CDR3 DNA reads TGTGCCAGCAGTCGCACAGGTTTACCCGCCTACGAGCAGTACTTC. Residues: CASSRTGLPAYEQYF.

This clone was detected only once. The rearrangement joins TRBV28 to TRBJ1-2; 7 bases are a match to TRBD1. CDR3 length equals 15 residues. From germline, CDR1 is MDHEN and CDR2 SYDVKM. The ends lost 8 bases at V and 4 bases at J; junction bases unmatched: 13. The CDR3 nucleotides read TGTGCCAGCTGGCGGTCGACAGGGATCGCCTATGGCTACACCTTC. It encodes CASWRSTGIAYGYTF.

The V gene is TRBV12-3 or TRBV12-4, the J gene TRBJ1-1; D remains ambiguous. The CDR3 is 13 amino acids. V was clipped by 7 bases and J by 1 base, with 10 bases between them. This CDR3 is CASTIGGNTEAFF. The CDR3 coding sequence is TGTGCCAGCACCATCGGCGGGAACACTGAAGCTTTCTTT.

This clone was counted only a few times. This chain links TRBV28 with TRBJ2-7; tentative D call: TRBD1 (6 bases). The CDR3 has 14 residues. Germline V gene lookup returns CDR1 MDHEN and CDR2 SYDVKM. Between the trimmed V and J ends, which lost 7 bases and 0 bases, there was a span of 13 bases. The CDR3 nucleotides read TGTGCCAGCACCCCGAGGACAGCCTCCTACGAGCAGTACTTC. Translating it yields CASTPRTASYEQYF.

This sequence joins TRBV13 and TRBJ1-2; D unresolved. CDR1 and CDR2 (germline): PRHDT, FYEKMQ (reference sequence). Trimming pared 0 bases from V and 3 bases from J, leaving 8 bases between. The CDR3 is 14 residues long. CDR3 coding DNA: TGTGCCAGCAGCTTAGGACGGTTCCACTATGGCTACACCTTC. Translating it yields CASSLGRFHYGYTF.

CDR3 protein: CASSQTTRGSRGADRSTEAFF. The CDR3 DNA reads TGTGCCAGCTCACAAACCACAAGGGGCTCTCGGGGGGCCGACAGAAGCACTGAAGCTTTCTTT. The rearrangement joins TRBV18 to TRBJ1-1; D is possibly TRBD1 (6 bases). Between the trimmed V and J ends, which lost 4 bases and 4 bases, there was a span of 34 bases. The germline V gene encodes CDR1 KGHSH and CDR2 LQKENI. The CDR3 has 21 amino acids.

The V gene is TRBV6-2 or TRBV6-3, the J gene TRBJ2-5; D remains ambiguous. From germline, CDR1 is MNHEY and CDR2 SVGEGT. V lost 4 bases, J lost 5 bases, and 11 bases lay in between. This CDR3 region has 13 residues. In DNA, the CDR3 is TGTGCCAGCAGTTTCCGGATGGAGGAGACCCAGTACTTC. Its protein product is CASSFRMEETQYF.

This chain connects TRBV12-3 or TRBV12-4 to TRBJ1-2; D may be TRBD1 (6 bases). This CDR3 comprises 13 residues. V lost 2 bases to trimming and J lost 4 bases, with 8 bases between them. The CDR3 DNA is TGTGCCAGCAGTTTATACAGGGTCTATGGCTACACCTTC. Its translation is CASSLYRVYGYTF.

This clone was picked up a small number of times. The chain recombines TRBV6-6 with TRBJ2-3, with a tentative D call TRBD2 (5 bases). Trimming took 7 bases from V and 1 from J, leaving 12 bases between them. CDR1 is MNHNY, CDR2 SVGAGI, per germline (reference sequence). CDR3 length: 14 residues. The DNA for the CDR3 is TGTGCCAGCACCCTCCGGGGTGGCACAGATACGCAGTATTTT. It specifies CASTLRGGTDTQYF.

The V call is TRBV5-1, the J call TRBJ2-7, with TRBD1 as a possible D gene (6 bases). Germline-derived CDR1 and CDR2 are SGHRS and YFSETQ. V was pared by 3 bases and J by 0 bases, with 10 bases between. The CDR3 is 14 residues long. CDR3 sequence reads: CASSSWDNSYEQYF. CDR3 DNA sequence: TGCGCCAGCAGCTCTTGGGACAACTCCTACGAGCAGTACTTC. The whole variable domain, filled in from reference TRBV5-1 and TRBJ2-7, reads KAGVTQTPRYLIKTRGQQVTLSCSPISGHRSVSWYQQTPGQGLQFLFEYFSETQRNKGNFPGRFSGRQFSNSRSEMNVSTLELGDSALYLCASSSWDNSYEQYFGPGTRLTVT.

This clone has a single count. This sequence joins TRBV5-1 and TRBJ2-5; 8 bases are shared with TRBD1. The J segment lost 1 base and the V segment lost 3 bases, leaving 5 bases of the junction unmatched. Germline lookup yields CDR1 SGHRS and CDR2 YFSETQ. The CDR3 is 15 amino acids. The CDR3 loop is CASSSTGAIQETQYF. In DNA form, the CDR3 reads TGCGCCAGCAGCTCGACAGGGGCTATCCAAGAGACCCAGTACTTC.

The V gene is TRBV9, the J gene TRBJ2-7; 9 bases match TRBD2. V shed 1 base, J shed 7 bases, and the junction held 6 bases outside the gene matches. There are 14 residues in the CDR3. Germline CDR1 and CDR2: SGDLS and YYNGEE. The CDR3 bases are TGTGCCAGCAGCGTAAGTCTAGCGGGAAGGGAGCAGTACTTC. It codes for CASSVSLAGREQYF.

The chain uses TRBV24-1 and TRBJ2-2; possibly TRBD1 for D (5 bases). The germline V gene has CDR1 KGHDR and CDR2 SFDVKD. Trimming pared 3 bases from V and 3 bases from J, leaving 13 bases between. The CDR3 loop spans 16 amino acids. The CDR3 sequence: CATSDIAGSDTGELFF. CDR3 nucleotide sequence: TGTGCCACCAGTGATATTGCAGGGTCGGACACCGGGGAGCTGTTTTTT.

This clone was picked up a small number of times. The chain uses TRBV11-3 and TRBJ2-7, with a tentative D call TRBD2 (6 bases). Germline V gene sequence: CDR1 SGHNT, CDR2 YENEEA. The CDR3 is 14 residues long. Trimming took off 5 bases at V and 2 bases at J, with 13 bases between the two ends. CDR3 DNA sequence: TGTGCCAGCAGCGGGGCTGGGACTCCCTACGAGCAGTACTTC. It is translated as CASSGAGTPYEQYF.

This clone was recorded many times. An end of the junction differs from the germline gene, which may be a read error. This chain connects TRBV7-2 to TRBJ2-1; 10 bases line up with TRBD2. This CDR3 contains 12 residues. Germline V gene lookup returns CDR1 SGHTA and CDR2 FQGNSA. DNA for the CDR3: TGTGCCAGCAGCTTGACCGGGACTAGCGCGATCTTC. Its protein product is CASSLTGTSAIF.

The genes are TRBV29-1 and TRBJ2-2; the match to TRBD1 covers 8 bases. Trimming took 5 bases from V and 6 from J; bases not matched to a gene: 2. The CDR3 length is 12 residues. Germline CDR1 is SQVTM and CDR2 is ANQGSEA. CDR3 nucleotides: TGCAGCGTTCCGGACAGGGCCGGGGAGCTGTTTTTT. This codes for CSVPDRAGELFF.

The DNA for the CDR3 is TGTGCCAGCAGGAAAGAATTAGCGGGATATACCGGGGAGCTGTTTTTT. Translation: CASRKELAGYTGELFF. The chain couples TRBV2 to TRBJ2-2, with 8 bases matching TRBD2. CDR3 length equals 16 residues. Per germline, CDR1 SNHLY and CDR2 FYNNEI. V shed 6 bases and J 5 bases; nucleotides not matched to a gene: 11.

Here the CDR3 DNA reads TGCGCCAGCAGCCCCGGGACAACCTACAATGAGCAGTTCTTC. It codes for CASSPGTTYNEQFF. V usage is TRBV5-1 and J usage is TRBJ2-1; D is possibly TRBD1 (6 bases). Per the germline V gene, CDR1 is SGHRS and CDR2 is YFSETQ. The CDR3 is 14 residues long. Trimming took 4 bases from V and 2 from J, leaving 10 bases between them.

This rearrangement joins TRBV12-3 or TRBV12-4 to TRBJ2-6; tentatively, D is TRBD2 (5 bases). The CDR3 sequence is 13 residues long. Trimming took 4 bases from V and 9 from J, leaving 10 bases between them. The CDR3: CASSSGSYNVLTF. Here the CDR3 DNA reads TGTGCCAGCAGTTCGGGGAGTTACAACGTCCTGACTTTC.